Listed here are 29 T cell receptor beta chains from one sample, sequenced in a study of response to subunit inactivated influenza vaccine. MiXCR was run by TCRdb on the RT-PCR reads, yielding one entry per CDR3 protein. The sample includes around 200,000 distinct CDR3 sequences, about an eighth of them seen just once. The input for sequencing was CD8+ T cells sorted from PBMCs, taken roughly 5 days after vaccination. Every receptor here comes from a man in his forties or fifties who received an inactivated influenza vaccine.

In its sample, this clonotype was seen a few times. The rearrangement links TRBV7-3 to TRBJ2-1; D is unresolved. Germline V CDR1 and CDR2: SGHTA, FQGTGA. Trimming shortened V by 0 bases and J by 0 bases, and 9 bases separated the two germline ends. CDR3 length: 16 amino acids. DNA for the CDR3: TGTGCCAGCAGCTTAACCTCCGCTAGCTCCTACAATGAGCAGTTCTTC. It translates to CASSLTSASSYNEQFF.

V is TRBV6-1 and J is TRBJ2-7; TRBD1 aligns across 8 bases. V lost 2 bases to trimming and J lost 3 bases; unmatched junction nucleotides: 9. Germline CDR1 MNHNS, CDR2 SASEGT. This CDR3 spans 16 amino acids. CDR3: CASSELVGQALYEQYF. The CDR3 DNA follows: TGTGCCAGCAGTGAATTGGTGGGACAGGCCCTCTACGAGCAGTACTTC.

This rearrangement joins TRBV5-1 to TRBJ2-2; no clear D. This CDR3 has 14 residues. The V gene's germline CDR1 is SGHRS and CDR2 YFSETQ. Between the trimmed V and J ends, which lost 1 base and 4 bases, there was a span of 8 bases. The CDR3: CASSLRSVTGELFF. The CDR3 DNA reads as TGCGCCAGCAGCTTGCGGTCTGTCACCGGGGAGCTGTTTTTT.

V is TRBV6-1 and J is TRBJ2-3; D is possibly TRBD2 (5 bases). CDR3 length: 15 residues. Germline CDR1 reads MNHNS; CDR2 reads SASEGT. The germline V and J ends were trimmed by 7 bases and 1 base, with 15 bases remaining between them. The CDR3 nucleotides read TGTGCCAGCACGAGGGATGGGATAGGCACAGATACGCAGTATTTT. Amino acids: CASTRDGIGTDTQYF.

This clonotype was counted ten times or more. The rearrangement links TRBV6-2 or TRBV6-3 to TRBJ2-1; D gene unclear. Germline V lookup: CDR1 MNHEY, CDR2 SVGEGT. The CDR3 has 15 amino acids. Between the trimmed V and J ends, which lost 4 bases and 3 bases, there was a span of 13 bases. CDR3 sequence reads: CASSSLRTGYNEQFF. The CDR3 DNA follows: TGTGCCAGCAGTTCCCTCAGGACCGGCTACAATGAGCAGTTCTTC.

The V call is TRBV28, the J call TRBJ2-7, with D perhaps TRBD2 (6 bases). The germline V gene has CDR1 MDHEN and CDR2 SYDVKM. The V end lost 1 base, the J end lost 3 bases, and 16 bases lay between the germline ends. This CDR3 has 16 residues. CDR3 residues: CASSLSLRTKLYEQYF. DNA for the CDR3: TGTGCCAGCAGTTTATCACTACGGACTAAACTCTACGAGCAGTACTTC. The whole variable domain, remainder taken from reference TRBV28 and TRBJ2-7, is DVKVTQSSRYLVKRTGEKVFLECVQDMDHENMFWYRQDPGLGLRLIYFSYDVKMKEKGDIPEGYSVSREKKERFSLILESASTNQTSMYLCASSLSLRTKLYEQYFGPGTRLTVT.

V gene TRBV9 combines with J gene TRBJ2-1, with 8 bases matching TRBD2. Germline loops: CDR1 SGDLS, CDR2 YYNGEE. This CDR3 is built from 16 residues. V was clipped by 0 bases and J by 4 bases; unmatched bases: 6. CDR3 sequence: CASSVGAGVGYNEQFF. The CDR3 nucleotides read TGTGCCAGCAGCGTAGGAGCGGGAGTCGGGTACAATGAGCAGTTCTTC.

The table lists this clonotype with a few counts. The rearrangement links TRBV20-1 to TRBJ1-1; 9 nucleotides align to TRBD1. The J segment lost 4 bases and the V segment lost 0 bases, leaving 6 bases of the junction unmatched. This CDR3 has 15 residues. Germline-derived CDR1 and CDR2 are DFQATT and SNEGSKA (reference sequence). The CDR3 loop reads CSAREVGQGGTEAFF. The CDR3 coding sequence is TGCAGTGCTAGAGAGGTGGGACAGGGAGGCACTGAAGCTTTCTTT.

In regard to this clonotype: A much bigger clone sits one base away, suggesting this may be a read error. The CDR3 coding sequence is TGCTGTGCTAGAGATCTGGGAACGGGAGATGAATTGGATACGCAGTATTTT. This codes for CCARDLGTGDELDTQYF. The gene calls are TRBV20-1 and TRBJ2-3; perhaps TRBD2 as D (6 bases). Germline loops: CDR1 DFQATT, CDR2 SNEGSKA (reference sequence). CDR3 size: 17 residues.

The chain uses TRBV12-3 or TRBV12-4 and TRBJ1-2; the match to TRBD1 covers 7 bases. Germline trimming cut 5 bases from V and 0 bases from J; bases unmatched to any gene: 3. This CDR3 spans 14 amino acids. Here the CDR3 DNA reads TGTGCCAGCAGTCCAGGGGGGACTAACTATGGCTACACCTTC. It codes for CASSPGGTNYGYTF.

The chain combines TRBV28 with TRBJ2-7, with D perhaps TRBD1 (6 bases). This CDR3 is built from 13 residues. Trimming removed 9 bases at V and 2 bases at J, with 14 bases between. CDR1 and CDR2 (germline): MDHEN, SYDVKM. CDR3 sequence: CASLAGDPYEQYF. CDR3 coding DNA: TGTGCCAGTTTGGCAGGGGACCCCTACGAGCAGTACTTC.

This clonotype appeared a few times. The chain joins TRBV29-1 to TRBJ1-1, with a weak D call TRBD1 (5 bases). V lost 7 bases and J lost 0, with 9 bases in between. Germline-derived CDR1 and CDR2 are SQVTM and ANQGSEA. This CDR3 is 12 amino acids long. CDR3: CSAGRMNTEAFF. The CDR3 DNA sequence: TGCAGCGCGGGACGGATGAACACTGAAGCTTTCTTT.

In its sample, this clonotype was seen a few times. This chain uses TRBV9 with TRBJ2-7; 7 bases line up with TRBD2. Germline V lookup: CDR1 SGDLS, CDR2 YYNGEE. This CDR3 is 15 amino acids long. V shed 3 bases and J 7 bases; nucleotides not matched to a gene: 13. This CDR3 reads CASSAWGSGPEEQYF. The CDR3 DNA reads TGTGCCAGCAGCGCTTGGGGTAGCGGGCCGGAGGAGCAGTACTTC.

The chain links TRBV7-2 to TRBJ1-1; D call uncertain. The CDR3 has 11 residues. Germline loops: CDR1 SGHTA, CDR2 FQGNSA. The V and J ends lost 8 bases and 3 bases respectively, with 7 bases between them. The DNA of the CDR3 is TGTGCCAGCGAGGGTTACACTGAAGCTTTCTTT. Protein sequence: CASEGYTEAFF.

This chain links TRBV5-1 with TRBJ2-7; the D is unclear. V lost 4 bases, J lost 7 bases, and 18 bases lay in between. CDR1 SGHRS and CDR2 YFSETQ come from the germline V gene. The CDR3 runs to 14 residues. Written as DNA, the CDR3 is TGCGCCAGCAGCCCGGCCGTGGTGGGCTATGAGCAGTACTTC. This sequence encodes CASSPAVVGYEQYF. Together with reference TRBV5-1 and TRBJ2-7, the CDR3 gives the full variable domain: KAGVTQTPRYLIKTRGQQVTLSCSPISGHRSVSWYQQTPGQGLQFLFEYFSETQRNKGNFPGRFSGRQFSNSRSEMNVSTLELGDSALYLCASSPAVVGYEQYFGPGTRLTVT.

This chain connects TRBV20-1 to TRBJ2-7; 14 nucleotides align to TRBD2. CDR1 is DFQATT, CDR2 SNEGSKA, per germline (reference sequence). V lost 5 bases and J lost 0; bases outside the gene matches: 6. CDR3 length: 16 residues. The CDR3 region has the DNA TGCAGTGCTCCGGGACTAGCGGGGGCCAGCTCCTACGAGCAGTACTTC. Translation: CSAPGLAGASSYEQYF.

This clonotype was seen a few times. V and J are TRBV11-1 and TRBJ2-7, with D perhaps assigned TRBD1 or TRBD2 (5 bases each). CDR3 size: 18 residues. Per the germline V gene, CDR1 is SGHAT and CDR2 is FQDESV (reference sequence). V was cut by 8 bases and J by 0 bases, with 26 bases left in between. The CDR3 DNA follows: TGTGCCAGCCGCCCAAATCAAGACGAGGGGCCGAGCTCCTACGAGCAGTACTTC. Protein sequence: CASRPNQDEGPSSYEQYF. The full variable domain, with the rest looked up from reference TRBV11-1 and TRBJ2-7, is EAEVAQSPRYKITEKSQAVAFWCDPISGHATLYWYRQILGQGPELLVQFQDESVVDDSQLPKDRFSAERLKGVDSTLKIQPAELGDSAMYLCASRPNQDEGPSSYEQYFGPGTRLTVT.

This clonotype occurred a few times. The CDR3 reads CASSQGLAASSYNEQFF. The CDR3 nucleotides are TGCGCCAGCAGCCAGGGACTAGCGGCGAGCTCCTACAATGAGCAGTTCTTC. The V gene is TRBV4-3, the J gene TRBJ2-1, with TRBD2 matching 11 bases. The CDR3 extends over 17 amino acids. Germline V gene data show CDR1 as LGHNA and CDR2 as YSLEER. The trim removed 3 bases at V and 0 bases at J, leaving 4 bases unmatched.

In its sample, this clonotype was seen a few times. The chain couples TRBV28 to TRBJ2-7; D remains ambiguous. V gave up 3 bases and J gave up 1 base, with 16 bases separating them. In germline, CDR1 is MDHEN, CDR2 SYDVKM. The CDR3 extends over 16 amino acids. The chain's CDR3 is CASSFQWTDNSYEQYF. The CDR3 region has the DNA TGTGCCAGCAGTTTTCAGTGGACGGATAATTCCTACGAGCAGTACTTC.

This chain joins TRBV20-1 and TRBJ2-3; no clear D gene. CDR1 and CDR2 from the germline V gene are DFQATT and SNEGSKA (reference sequence). V lost 0 bases and J lost 5, with 21 bases in between. The CDR3 extends over 17 amino acids. CDR3 sequence reads: CSARDRVKQRPGDTQYF. The DNA of the CDR3 is TGCAGTGCTAGAGATCGTGTAAAGCAAAGACCGGGAGATACGCAGTATTTT.

V gene TRBV13 combines with J gene TRBJ1-1; TRBD1 might be the D (6 bases). Per the germline V gene, CDR1 is PRHDT and CDR2 is FYEKMQ (reference sequence). V was cut by 5 bases and J by 1 base, with 20 bases left in between. CDR3 length equals 17 residues. The CDR3 region is CASSTMGAGKANTEAFF. CDR3 nucleotides: TGTGCCAGCAGCACTATGGGGGCAGGAAAAGCGAACACTGAAGCTTTCTTT.

This clonotype occurred a few times. In nucleotides, the CDR3 is TGTGCCAGCAGTTTACCCGGACAGCAGAACACTGAAGCTTTCTTT. It is translated as CASSLPGQQNTEAFF. This chain uses TRBV27 with TRBJ1-1, with D possibly TRBD1 on 6 matching bases. Germline CDR1 reads MNHEY; CDR2 reads SMNVEV (reference sequence). V was trimmed by 2 bases and J by 1 base, leaving 11 bases between them. There are 15 residues in the CDR3.

This clonotype was counted a single time. V gene TRBV7-2 combines with J gene TRBJ2-5, with D possibly being TRBD2 (6 bases). The V and J ends lost 2 bases and 5 bases respectively, with 12 bases between them. CDR3 length equals 14 residues. Per the germline V gene, CDR1 is SGHTA and CDR2 is FQGNSA. The CDR3 nucleotides read TGTGCCAGCAGCTTAAAATGGGAGGTGGAGACCCAGTACTTC. Translation gives CASSLKWEVETQYF.

This clonotype was counted only a few times. The chain employs TRBV29-1 and TRBJ2-7; D might be TRBD2 (5 bases). The length of the CDR3 is 13 residues. Germline V lookup: CDR1 SQVTM, CDR2 ANQGSEA. The V and J ends lost 6 bases and 3 bases respectively, with 15 bases between them. CDR3 bases: TGCAGCGTCAAGGGAGTGAGCGGCTACGAGCAGTACTTC. Protein sequence: CSVKGVSGYEQYF.

The table lists this clonotype with a few counts. In nucleotides, the CDR3 is TGTGCCAGCAGTTACTCAGGGGGACTTCAGCCCCAGCATTTT. It encodes CASSYSGGLQPQHF. This chain links TRBV6-2 or TRBV6-3 with TRBJ1-5, with TRBD1 as a possible D gene (6 bases). V was cut by 0 bases and J by 6 bases, with 9 bases left in between. The CDR3 consists of 14 residues. The germline V gene encodes CDR1 MNHEY and CDR2 SVGEGT.

This clonotype was observed many times. The gene calls are TRBV20-1 and TRBJ2-7; D gene ambiguous. CDR1 and CDR2 (germline): DFQATT, SNEGSKA (reference sequence). CDR3 size: 14 residues. V was trimmed by 6 bases and J by 0 bases, leaving 15 bases between them. CDR3 sequence: CSAHEPSSSYEQYF. CDR3 nucleotides: TGCAGTGCCCATGAGCCCTCGAGCTCCTACGAGCAGTACTTC.

This clonotype was recorded at least ten times. The chain combines TRBV29-1 with TRBJ2-2; TRBD1 aligns across 7 bases. V gave up 3 bases and J gave up 6 bases; unmatched junction bases: 10. Looked up from germline, CDR1 is SQVTM and CDR2 is ANQGSEA. The CDR3 spans 15 residues. This chain's CDR3 is CSVEFRMRGPGELFF. The CDR3 DNA sequence: TGCAGCGTTGAGTTCCGGATGAGGGGGCCCGGGGAGCTGTTTTTT.

This clonotype was seen more than once but under ten times. This chain uses TRBV20-1 with TRBJ2-7; D gene uncertain. Trimming took off 3 bases at V and 1 base at J, with 10 bases between the two ends. CDR1 DFQATT and CDR2 SNEGSKA come from the germline V gene (reference sequence). The CDR3 has 13 residues. CDR3 protein: CSASFDKSYEQYF. The CDR3 DNA follows: TGCAGTGCTAGTTTCGACAAGTCCTACGAGCAGTACTTC.

V is TRBV30 and J is TRBJ1-1; no definite D call. Deletions cut 8 bases from V and 4 bases from J, with 23 bases between. The CDR3 consists of 15 residues. Germline V gene data show CDR1 as GTSNPN and CDR2 as SVGIG (reference sequence). This CDR3 reads CAGSWTVFGITEAFF. The CDR3, as DNA: TGTGCCGGATCCTGGACTGTGTTTGGGATCACTGAAGCTTTCTTT.